The next 21 T cell receptor beta chains were all read from a single sample in a study of siplizumab effects on memory and regulatory T cells. Method: immunoSEQ multiplex PCR; TCRdb's copy keeps in-frame clones and lacks some. The repertoire holds around 97,000 clones, with 85% to 95% as singletons. Sequences were obtained from non-Treg CD4+ T cells sorted from blood. The receptor set was obtained from a human donor in good health.

This clone was observed a single time. The V call is TRBV25-1, the J call TRBJ1-2; D gene uncertain. Germline CDR1 is MGHDK and CDR2 is SYGVNS. The ends were cut back, 9 bases at V and 2 bases at J, with 13 bases in the middle. This CDR3 is 13 amino acids long. In nucleotides, the CDR3 is TGTGCCAGTTCGGACGGTCCGAACTATGGCTACACCTTC. Translating gives CASSDGPNYGYTF.

The chain joins TRBV27 to TRBJ1-2; D not certain. Germline V CDR1 and CDR2: MNHEY, SMNVEV (reference sequence). This CDR3 region has 14 residues. V shed 0 bases and J shed 6 bases, with 11 bases lying between them. DNA of the CDR3: TGTGCCAGCAGTTTATCTTCTAGCCACCATGGCTACACCTTC. Its translation: CASSLSSSHHGYTF.

The rearrangement joins TRBV29-1 to TRBJ1-4; 9 nucleotides agree with TRBD1. This CDR3 contains 14 residues. Germline loops: CDR1 SQVTM, CDR2 ANQGSEA. V shed 6 bases, J shed 6 bases, and the junction held 8 bases outside the gene matches. CDR3 DNA sequence: TGCAGCGTCGATTGGGGACAGGGTGATGAAAAACTGTTTTTT. Residues: CSVDWGQGDEKLFF.

The chain employs TRBV27 and TRBJ2-7; a possible D gene is TRBD2 (5 bases). The CDR3 contains 14 residues. Germline V gives CDR1 MNHEY, CDR2 SMNVEV (reference sequence). V dropped 7 bases and J dropped 0 bases, with 13 bases sitting between them. CDR3 in DNA: TGTGCCAGCATTGCGACGGGAAACTCCTACGAGCAGTACTTC. This translates into CASIATGNSYEQYF.

The CDR3 is CASSLGGFGYEQYF. For the CDR3, the DNA is TGTGCCAGCAGCTTGGGTGGTTTCGGCTACGAGCAGTACTTC. The chain is built from TRBV5-4 and TRBJ2-7; D gene uncertain. Trimming stripped 0 bases from V and 3 bases from J, with 10 bases between. This CDR3 spans 14 amino acids. Germline assignment: CDR1 SGHNT and CDR2 YYREEE (reference sequence).

This clone was seen just once. This chain joins TRBV7-9 and TRBJ1-1, with D unresolved. Trimming pared 0 bases from V and 1 base from J, leaving 18 bases between. In germline, CDR1 is SEHNR, CDR2 FQNEAQ (reference sequence). CDR3 length: 18 residues. The CDR3 DNA reads TGTGCCAGCAGCTTAGCGCGGGTGCGGGAAAGTTGGAACACTGAAGCTTTCTTT. Its protein is CASSLARVRESWNTEAFF.

This clone was seen only once. V gene TRBV30 combines with J gene TRBJ2-7, with 7 positions matching TRBD1. With 5 bases clipped from V and 6 bases from J, the junction kept 10 bases outside the gene matches. Germline values: CDR1 GTSNPN, CDR2 SVGIG (reference sequence). This CDR3 contains 13 residues. CDR3 sequence (DNA): TGTGCCTGGGGTCACGGGACAGTCTCCGAGCAGTACTTC. It yields the protein CAWGHGTVSEQYF. Variable domain in full (rest from reference TRBV30 and TRBJ2-7): SQTIHQWPATLVQPVGSPLSLECTVEGTSNPNLYWYRQAAGRGLQLLFYSVGIGQISSEVPQNLSASRPQDRQFILSSKKLLLSDSGFYLCAWGHGTVSEQYFGPGTRLTVT.

V gene TRBV27 combines with J gene TRBJ1-5; 10 nucleotides agree with TRBD1. The CDR3 is made up of 17 amino acids. Germline CDR1 MNHEY, CDR2 SMNVEV (reference sequence). The V and J ends lost 4 bases and 2 bases, in that order; junction bases with no gene match: 8. The CDR3 loop reads CASSSTAGTGGNQPQHF. The CDR3 DNA is TGTGCCAGCAGTTCGACCGCCGGGACAGGGGGCAATCAGCCCCAGCATTTT.

This clone appeared a single time. The chain couples TRBV28 to TRBJ2-7; tentatively, D is TRBD2 (5 bases). The CDR3 is made up of 13 amino acids. V shed 5 bases and J shed 1 base, with 9 bases lying between them. The germline CDR1 and CDR2 sequences are MDHEN and SYDVKM. This CDR3 reads CASSRGYSYEQYF. In DNA, the CDR3 is TGTGCCAGCAGTCGAGGGTATTCCTACGAGCAGTACTTC. The variable domain in full, completed from reference TRBV28 and TRBJ2-7, reads DVKVTQSSRYLVKRTGEKVFLECVQDMDHENMFWYRQDPGLGLRLIYFSYDVKMKEKGDIPEGYSVSREKKERFSLILESASTNQTSMYLCASSRGYSYEQYFGPGTRLTVT.

The DNA of the CDR3 is TGTGCCAGCAGCTTAGGCGACAGGGGGTGGGTTTATGGCTACACCTTC. Encoded protein: CASSLGDRGWVYGYTF. This chain connects TRBV13 to TRBJ1-2; TRBD1 matches 9 bases. V lost 0 bases, J lost 5 bases, and 7 bases stayed unmatched. The CDR3 has 16 residues. Germline loops: CDR1 PRHDT, CDR2 FYEKMQ (reference sequence). The complete variable domain, with remaining parts taken from reference TRBV13 and TRBJ1-2, reads AAGVIQSPRHLIKEKRETATLKCYPIPRHDTVYWYQQGPGQDPQFLISFYEKMQSDKGSIPDRFSAQQFSDYHSELNMSSLELGDSALYFCASSLGDRGWVYGYTFGSGTRLTVV.

The chain has TRBV6-5 and TRBJ1-1, with D possibly being TRBD1 (6 bases). The CDR3 loop spans 13 amino acids. The V end was cut by 11 bases, the J end by 7 bases, with 20 bases between. Germline V CDR1 and CDR2: MNHEY, SVGAGI. The CDR3 DNA is TGTGCCTGGAGCCCTGGACAGAAACTTGAAGCTTTCTTT. This gives the protein CAWSPGQKLEAFF.

This clone was picked up one time. V usage is TRBV28 and J usage is TRBJ1-2, with D maybe TRBD1 (5 bases). The CDR3 is made up of 15 amino acids. V was shortened by 4 bases and J by 1 base, with 13 bases between the two germline ends. Germline V lookup: CDR1 MDHEN, CDR2 SYDVKM. The CDR3 here is CASSSPGGGNYGYTF. CDR3 nucleotides: TGTGCCAGCAGTTCCCCAGGTGGGGGTAACTATGGCTACACCTTC.

This clone appeared a single time. The chain employs TRBV23-1 and TRBJ2-3, with 8 bases lining up with TRBD1. TRBV23-1 is classed as an ORF, of uncertain function. This CDR3 has 13 amino acids. Unmatched junction bases numbered 4, after V lost 7 bases and J lost 4 bases. The CDR3 nucleotides are TGCGCCAGCACCCGACAGGGGTCAGATACGCAGTATTTT. Its protein product is CASTRQGSDTQYF.

The chain recombines TRBV7-2 with TRBJ2-5; 9 nucleotides align to TRBD1. The length of the CDR3 is 18 residues. The V gene's germline CDR1 is SGHTA and CDR2 FQGNSA. J gave up 4 bases and V 2 bases, and 14 bases lay outside the gene matches. The CDR3 protein is CASSLLVFRTGALETQYF. In DNA form, the CDR3 reads TGTGCCAGCAGCTTATTGGTGTTTAGGACAGGGGCTTTAGAGACCCAGTACTTC.

In its sample, this clone was seen once. This chain links TRBV7-3 with TRBJ2-1, with TRBD2 matching over 12 bases. V shed 4 bases and J 8 bases; nucleotides not matched to a gene: 9. The germline V gene encodes CDR1 SGHTA and CDR2 FQGTGA. This CDR3 has 16 amino acids. As DNA, the CDR3 is TGTGCCAGCAGCTCTATGGGACTAGCGGGTGGTCATGAGCAGTTCTTC. Amino acid sequence: CASSSMGLAGGHEQFF.

V is TRBV5-1 and J is TRBJ1-4; no clear D. V dropped 0 bases and J dropped 2 bases, with 8 bases sitting between them. The germline CDR1 and CDR2 sequences are SGHRS and YFSETQ. The CDR3 sequence is 15 residues long. CDR3 bases: TGCGCCAGCAGCTTGGACCCTTCGACTAATGAAAAACTGTTTTTT. Protein: CASSLDPSTNEKLFF.

Remarks on this clone: Compared with germline, one end of the junction differs, possibly owing to a read error. The chain joins TRBV7-2 to TRBJ2-3; 11 bases map to TRBD2. The CDR3 runs to 15 residues. Per germline, CDR1 SGHTA and CDR2 FQGNSA. The DNA for the CDR3 is TGTGCCAGCAGCCCGAGTGTGCTAGCGGGAGGTGGTAGGGATTTT. Encoded protein: CASSPSVLAGGGRDF.

J is TRBJ1-1 and V is TRBV7-2; D is ambiguous. There are 15 residues in the CDR3. The V end was cut by 5 bases, the J end by 3 bases, with 16 bases between. CDR1 and CDR2 (germline): SGHTA, FQGNSA. The CDR3 reads CASSLTGGSHTEAFF. CDR3 DNA: TGTGCCAGCAGCCTGACGGGAGGGTCCCACACTGAAGCTTTCTTT.

This sequence joins TRBV7-9 and TRBJ1-2; D gene uncertain. V was clipped by 5 bases and J by 7 bases, with 14 bases between them. Looked up from germline, CDR1 is SEHNR and CDR2 is FQNEAQ (reference sequence). The CDR3 is 13 amino acids. The DNA for the CDR3 is TGTGCCAGCAGCCCAATCGACGTTGGTGGCTACACCTTC. Translation gives CASSPIDVGGYTF.

The V and J genes are TRBV2 and TRBJ2-7; TRBD2 might be the D (6 bases). The CDR3 extends over 14 amino acids. Trimming took 5 bases from V and 1 from J, leaving 12 bases between them. The germline V gene has CDR1 SNHLY and CDR2 FYNNEI. The CDR3 nucleotides are TGTGCCAGCAGTCCCCGGGGGACTTCCTACGAGCAGTACTTC. Its translation: CASSPRGTSYEQYF.

The V gene is TRBV30, the J gene TRBJ1-3; no clear D gene. This CDR3 has 14 residues. Germline CDR1 GTSNPN, CDR2 SVGIG (reference sequence). V shed 2 bases and J shed 0 bases, with 8 bases lying between them. The CDR3 reads CAWSPANSGNTIYF. The CDR3 DNA follows: TGTGCCTGGAGTCCGGCGAACTCTGGAAACACCATATATTTT.